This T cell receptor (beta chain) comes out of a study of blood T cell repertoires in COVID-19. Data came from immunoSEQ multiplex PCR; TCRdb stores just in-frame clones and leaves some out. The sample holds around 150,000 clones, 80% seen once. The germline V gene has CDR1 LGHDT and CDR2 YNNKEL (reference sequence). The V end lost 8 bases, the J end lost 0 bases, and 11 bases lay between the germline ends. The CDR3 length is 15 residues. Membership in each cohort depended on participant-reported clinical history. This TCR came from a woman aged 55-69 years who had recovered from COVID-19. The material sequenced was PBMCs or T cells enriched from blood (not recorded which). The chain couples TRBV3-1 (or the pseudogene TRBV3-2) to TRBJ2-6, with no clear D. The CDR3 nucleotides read TGTGCCAGCTCCCAGGTGAGCTCTGGGGCCAACGTCCTGACTTTC. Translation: CASSQVSSGANVLTF.